The 18 T cell receptor beta chains in this list originate from one sample, sequenced in a study of T cell responses to AZD1222 COVID-19 vaccine. Produced via immunoSEQ multiplex PCR; TCRdb's table is partial and in-frame only. The data contain about 95,000 clones, about 88% of them singletons. Sequenced material: peripheral blood, taken on day 0 of AZD1222 vaccination. Every receptor here comes from an adult in good health.

The chain links TRBV5-1 to TRBJ2-7; the D gene is possibly TRBD2 (5 bases). Looked up from germline, CDR1 is SGHRS and CDR2 is YFSETQ. The CDR3 extends over 14 amino acids. V dropped 5 bases and J dropped 6 bases, with 18 bases sitting between them. DNA of the CDR3: TGCGCCAGCAGGGGCACGGGTCGCGGGTGCGAGCAGTACTTC. Encoded protein: CASRGTGRGCEQYF.

V and J are TRBV4-3 and TRBJ2-1; no reliable D call. The CDR3 runs to 13 residues. Per germline, CDR1 LGHNA and CDR2 YSLEER. V was trimmed by 0 bases and J by 9 bases, leaving 9 bases between them. CDR3 residues: CASSQEAQTEQFF. The CDR3 nucleotides read TGCGCCAGCAGCCAAGAAGCCCAGACTGAGCAGTTCTTC.

V is TRBV2 and J is TRBJ1-3; D uncertain. V lost 1 base and J lost 4, with 8 bases in between. This CDR3 comprises 14 residues. Germline V gene lookup returns CDR1 SNHLY and CDR2 FYNNEI. CDR3 in amino acids: CASSEDGLGNTIYF. The DNA of the CDR3 is TGTGCCAGCAGTGAAGATGGGTTGGGAAACACCATATATTTT.

CDR3 protein: CASSYQPGTVSYEQYF. The CDR3 bases are TGTGCCAGCAGTTACCAACCCGGGACGGTCTCCTACGAGCAGTACTTC. This chain links TRBV27 with TRBJ2-7; D tentatively fits TRBD1 or TRBD2 (5 bases each). The V end was cut by 4 bases, the J end by 0 bases, with 16 bases between. Per the germline V gene, CDR1 is MNHEY and CDR2 is SMNVEV (reference sequence). This CDR3 comprises 16 residues.

The chain links TRBV7-9 to TRBJ2-7, with 7 bases matching TRBD1. The ends lost 5 bases at V and 3 bases at J; junction bases unmatched: 10. This CDR3 contains 15 residues. Per the germline V gene, CDR1 is SEHNR and CDR2 is FQNEAQ (reference sequence). CDR3 nucleotides: TGTGCCAGCAGCCACGACAGGGAATCGTTCTACGAGCAGTACTTC. This sequence encodes CASSHDRESFYEQYF.

V is TRBV27 and J is TRBJ2-7; 8 bases match TRBD1. From germline, CDR1 is MNHEY and CDR2 SMNVEV (reference sequence). The CDR3 covers 13 residues. V lost 5 bases and J lost 3; bases outside the gene matches: 3. The CDR3 coding sequence is TGTGCCAGCAGTAACAGGGGGAACTACGAGCAGTACTTC. Its protein product is CASSNRGNYEQYF.

The sample holds a few counts of this clone. The CDR3 here is CASSTWGAGTEAFF. The CDR3 DNA reads as TGTGCCAGCAGTACATGGGGGGCTGGCACTGAAGCTTTCTTT. The chain joins TRBV6-5 to TRBJ1-1; D is perhaps TRBD1 (6 bases). CDR3 length: 14 residues. Germline values: CDR1 MNHEY, CDR2 SVGAGI. The V and J ends lost 5 bases and 4 bases respectively, with 14 bases between them.

The chain recombines TRBV19 with TRBJ1-2, with D hard to call. Trimming removed 3 bases at V and 4 bases at J, with 12 bases between. The CDR3 contains 14 residues. Germline values: CDR1 LNHDA, CDR2 SQIVND (reference sequence). The CDR3 loop reads CASSIIPERYGYTF. CDR3 nucleotides: TGTGCCAGTAGTATTATCCCAGAACGCTATGGCTACACCTTC.

The V call is TRBV5-8, the J call TRBJ2-5; 13 bases match TRBD2. Germline V gives CDR1 SGHTS, CDR2 YDEGEE. The CDR3 extends over 17 amino acids. J lost 4 bases, V lost 0 bases, and 6 bases had no gene match. For the CDR3, the DNA is TGTGCCAGCAGCTTGGCTCGACTAGCGGGGGGTAGAGAGACCCAGTACTTC. The encoded protein is CASSLARLAGGRETQYF. Full variable domain (outside the CDR3, taken from reference TRBV5-8 and TRBJ2-5): EAGVTQSPTHLIKTRGQQATLRCSPISGHTSVYWYQQALGLGLQFLLWYDEGEERNRGNFPPRFSGRQFPNYSSELNVNALELEDSALYLCASSLARLAGGRETQYFGPGTRLLVL.

The chain is built from TRBV2 and TRBJ2-3; the match to TRBD2 covers 7 bases. V gave up 6 bases and J gave up 2 bases; unmatched junction bases: 5. CDR1 is SNHLY, CDR2 FYNNEI, per germline. This CDR3 spans 14 amino acids. The CDR3 DNA reads as TGTGCCAGCAGGGGACTATCTACCACAGATACGCAGTATTTT. Translated: CASRGLSTTDTQYF.

The chain employs TRBV19 and TRBJ2-2; 7 bases are a match to TRBD1. The CDR3 contains 15 residues. Trimming took 2 bases from V and 4 from J; bases not matched to a gene: 4. Looked up from germline, CDR1 is LNHDA and CDR2 is SQIVND (reference sequence). DNA for the CDR3: TGTGCCAGTAGTATAACCCCAGGGGGCACCGGGGAGCTGTTTTTT. Translated: CASSITPGGTGELFF. The complete variable domain, with remaining parts taken from reference TRBV19 and TRBJ2-2, reads DGGITQSPKYLFRKEGQNVTLSCEQNLNHDAMYWYRQDPGQGLRLIYYSQIVNDFQKGDIAEGYSVSREKKESFPLTVTSAQKNPTAFYLCASSITPGGTGELFFGEGSRLTVL.

The J gene is TRBJ1-2, the V gene TRBV6-5; unclear D gene. Between the trimmed V and J ends, which lost 2 bases and 2 bases, there was a span of 9 bases. This CDR3 spans 14 amino acids. The germline CDR1 and CDR2 sequences are MNHEY and SVGAGI. The CDR3 nucleotides are TGTGCCAGCAGTTACCGGGGAAGAAACTATGGCTACACCTTC. Protein sequence: CASSYRGRNYGYTF.

This rearrangement joins TRBV2 to TRBJ1-4; TRBD1 agrees at 8 bases. In germline, CDR1 is SNHLY, CDR2 FYNNEI. Trimming removed 5 bases from V and 3 bases from J; junction bases left unmatched: 2. This CDR3 contains 14 residues. CDR3 bases: TGTGCCAGCAGTCCACAGGGGGCTAATGAAAAACTGTTTTTT. Encoded protein: CASSPQGANEKLFF.

This clone showed up just once. The chain carries TRBV9 and TRBJ2-7; 9 bases are a match to TRBD2. With V trimmed by 1 base and J by 5 bases, 7 bases remained unmatched. CDR1 is SGDLS, CDR2 YYNGEE, per germline. There are 15 residues in the CDR3. For the CDR3, the DNA is TGTGCCAGCAGCGTATTGGGCGGGGGGGTCCACGAGCAGTACTTC. Its translation: CASSVLGGGVHEQYF.

Note on this clone: In the same sample, other DNA sequences code for this CDR3. The V gene is TRBV29-1, the J gene TRBJ1-2; D is undetermined. Germline V gene data show CDR1 as SQVTM and CDR2 as ANQGSEA. The length of the CDR3 is 12 residues. V was cut by 1 base and J by 4 bases, with 7 bases left in between. The DNA of the CDR3 is TGCAGCGTTGAAGGTGGAACCTATGGCTACACCTTC. As protein: CSVEGGTYGYTF.

The chain joins TRBV5-4 to TRBJ2-2; D gene ambiguous. Germline V gene sequence: CDR1 SGHNT, CDR2 YYREEE (reference sequence). With 0 bases removed from V and 0 bases from J, the gap between germline ends came to 6 bases. The CDR3 spans 15 residues. Written as DNA, the CDR3 is TGTGCCAGCAGCTTGGATAGTACGAACACCGGGGAGCTGTTTTTT. Its protein is CASSLDSTNTGELFF.

This chain connects TRBV7-3 to TRBJ2-2; the D is unclear. In germline, CDR1 is SGHTA, CDR2 FQGTGA. This CDR3 has 13 amino acids. V was shortened by 1 base and J by 8 bases, with 8 bases between the two germline ends. CDR3 nucleotides: TGTGCCAGCAGCTTAAACCGGGCAGGGGAGCTGTTTTTT. Residues: CASSLNRAGELFF.

The chain couples TRBV7-2 to TRBJ2-6, with 7 bases lining up with TRBD2. Germline trimming cut 8 bases from V and 0 bases from J; bases unmatched to any gene: 10. CDR1 is SGHTA, CDR2 FQGNSA, per germline. CDR3 size: 17 residues. The CDR3: CASLGLAALSGANVLTF. CDR3 nucleotides: TGTGCCAGCCTTGGGCTAGCGGCTCTCTCTGGGGCCAACGTCCTGACTTTC.